The TCR beta chain under discussion was sequenced for a study of blood T cell repertoires in COVID-19. The V gene's germline CDR1 is KGHSH and CDR2 LQKENI. Between the trimmed V and J ends, which lost 4 bases and 5 bases, there was a span of 10 bases. CDR3 size: 13 residues. Sequencing used immunoSEQ multiplex PCR; TCRdb keeps in-frame clones, though not all of them. The sample has around 70,000 clones, about 80% seen once. This TCR was recovered from a man of 80 years or more with acute or convalescent COVID-19. The chain employs TRBV18 and TRBJ2-3; D may be TRBD2 (5 bases). Sequences were obtained from peripheral blood. The CDR3 loop is CASSLGLQDTQYF. CDR3 nucleotide sequence: TGTGCCAGCTCACTTGGACTTCAAGATACGCAGTATTTT.